The 5 T cell receptor beta chains listed next were all sequenced from one sample in a study of cytomegalovirus exposure and HLA in healthy donors (dated by TCRdb to about 2017). Receptor libraries were prepared by the immunoSEQ multiplex PCR assay. TCRdb re-hosts the immuneACCESS table, in-frame sequences only. Its copies lack some clones; in the studies checked, an unresolved V gene accounts for under half of them, and the cause for the rest is not known. Counted in this sample were about 130,000 clones; just under 90% of them appeared once. Together, the top ten hold less than 7% of the sample. The sequenced sample consisted of PBMCs. These receptors all stem from a woman under 40 in good health and CMV-seropositive.

This clone was seen only a few times. The chain is built from TRBV6-4 and TRBJ1-1; D remains ambiguous. The V and J ends lost 1 base and 1 base respectively, with 7 bases between them. Germline V lookup: CDR1 MRHNA, CDR2 SNTAGT. CDR3 length: 14 amino acids. The CDR3 DNA follows: TGTGCCAGCAGTGACTATGCAGAGAACACTGAAGCTTTCTTT. Translated, it gives CASSDYAENTEAFF.

This clone has a handful of counts. The V gene is TRBV6-5, the J gene TRBJ1-2; 9 positions agree with TRBD1. Germline trimming cut 9 bases from V and 7 bases from J; bases unmatched to any gene: 6. Germline V gene lookup returns CDR1 MNHEY and CDR2 SVGAGI. The CDR3 covers 12 residues. CDR3 residues: CASSTGGSGYTF. The CDR3 DNA follows: TGTGCCAGTAGCACAGGGGGCTCTGGCTACACCTTC.

V is TRBV27 and J is TRBJ2-1; D unresolved. Trimming cost V 2 bases and J 2 bases, with 10 bases left between them. Germline V CDR1 and CDR2: MNHEY, SMNVEV (reference sequence). The CDR3 has 15 residues. The CDR3 DNA sequence: TGTGCCAGCAGTTTAGGCCCTCACCCCTACAATGAGCAGTTCTTC. This encodes CASSLGPHPYNEQFF.

The J gene is TRBJ2-5, the V gene TRBV7-3; 13 bases map to TRBD2. The CDR3 has 19 amino acids. V shed 5 bases and J 0 bases; nucleotides not matched to a gene: 12. CDR1 is SGHTA and CDR2 is FQGTGA in the germline V gene. Here the CDR3 DNA reads TGTGCCAGCAGCACTCATGGACTAGCGGGAGACGGGTACCAAGAGACCCAGTACTTC. Protein product: CASSTHGLAGDGYQETQYF.

Of note for this clone: The junction and the germline gene differ at one end; a read error may be behind it. The V and J genes are TRBV19 and TRBJ2-1, with 15 bases aligning to TRBD2. This CDR3 region has 15 residues. Germline-derived CDR1 and CDR2 are LNHDA and SQIVND (reference sequence). CDR3 loop: CASTSSRTSGREQFF. CDR3 bases: TGTGCCAGTACCTCCTCGAGGACTAGCGGGAGGGAGCAATTCTTC.